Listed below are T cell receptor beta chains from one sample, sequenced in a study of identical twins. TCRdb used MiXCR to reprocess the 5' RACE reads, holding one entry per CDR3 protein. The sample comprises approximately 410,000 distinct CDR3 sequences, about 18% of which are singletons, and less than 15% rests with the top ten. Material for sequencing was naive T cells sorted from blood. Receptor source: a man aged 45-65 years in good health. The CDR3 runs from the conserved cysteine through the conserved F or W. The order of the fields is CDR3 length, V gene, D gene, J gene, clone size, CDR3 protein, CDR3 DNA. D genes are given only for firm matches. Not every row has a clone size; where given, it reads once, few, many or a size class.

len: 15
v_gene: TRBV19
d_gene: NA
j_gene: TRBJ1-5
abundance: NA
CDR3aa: CASTRLQGSNQPQHF
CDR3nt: TGTGCCAGTACCCGTCTACAGGGCTCGAATCAGCCCCAGCATTTT

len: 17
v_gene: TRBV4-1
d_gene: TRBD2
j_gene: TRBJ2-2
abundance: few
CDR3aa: CASSTTSGLTHTGELFF
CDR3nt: TGCGCCAGCAGCACGACTAGCGGGCTAACGCACACCGGGGAGCTGTTTTTT

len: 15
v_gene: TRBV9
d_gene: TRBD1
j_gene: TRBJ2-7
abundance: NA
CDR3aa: CASSASTGGRNEQYF
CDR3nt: TGTGCCAGCAGCGCATCAACAGGGGGGCGGAACGAGCAGTACTTC

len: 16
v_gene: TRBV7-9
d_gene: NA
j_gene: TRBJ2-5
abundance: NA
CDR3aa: CASSQQGWALEETQYF
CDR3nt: TGTGCCAGCAGCCAACAGGGTTGGGCTCTTGAAGAGACCCAGTACTTC

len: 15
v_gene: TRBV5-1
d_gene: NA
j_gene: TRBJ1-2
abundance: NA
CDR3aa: CASSLSLTDNYGYTF
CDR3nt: TGCGCCAGCAGCTTGAGCCTGACAGATAACTATGGCTACACCTTC

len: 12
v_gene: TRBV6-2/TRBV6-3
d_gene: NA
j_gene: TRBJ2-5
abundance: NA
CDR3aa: CASSRRQETQYF
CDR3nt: TGTGCCAGCAGTCGGCGGCAAGAGACCCAGTACTTC

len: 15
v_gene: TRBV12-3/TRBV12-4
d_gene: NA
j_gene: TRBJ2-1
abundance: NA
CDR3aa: CASSPQGVRYNEQFF
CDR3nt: TGTGCCAGCAGTCCCCAGGGAGTCCGATACAATGAGCAGTTCTTC

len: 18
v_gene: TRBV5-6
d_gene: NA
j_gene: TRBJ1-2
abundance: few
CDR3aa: CASSFGGGTQTGWDGYTF
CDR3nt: TGTGCCAGCAGCTTCGGAGGCGGCACCCAAACAGGGTGGGATGGCTACACCTTC

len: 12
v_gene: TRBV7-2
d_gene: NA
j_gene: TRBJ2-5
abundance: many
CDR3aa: CASTLGTETQYF
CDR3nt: TGTGCCAGCACCTTAGGGACAGAGACCCAGTACTTC

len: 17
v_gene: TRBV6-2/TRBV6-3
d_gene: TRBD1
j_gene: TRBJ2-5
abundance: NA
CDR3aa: CASSYMRVDRVKETQYF
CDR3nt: TGTGCCAGCAGTTATATGAGAGTCGACAGGGTCAAAGAGACCCAGTACTTC

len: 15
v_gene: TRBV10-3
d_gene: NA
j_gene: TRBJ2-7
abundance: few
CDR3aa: CAISESAETSYEQYF
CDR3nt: TGTGCCATCAGTGAATCGGCGGAGACCTCCTACGAGCAGTACTTC

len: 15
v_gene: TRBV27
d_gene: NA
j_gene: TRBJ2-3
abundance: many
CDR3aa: CASSLLDSSTDTQYF
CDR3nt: TGTGCCAGCAGTCTCCTCGACTCCAGCACAGATACGCAGTATTTT

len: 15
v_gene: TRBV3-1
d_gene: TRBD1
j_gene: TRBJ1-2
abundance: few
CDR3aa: CASSSRDRGNYGYTF
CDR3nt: TGTGCCAGCAGCAGCCGGGACAGGGGTAACTATGGCTACACCTTC

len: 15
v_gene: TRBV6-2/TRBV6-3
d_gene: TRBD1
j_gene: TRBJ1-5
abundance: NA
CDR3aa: CASRDGQGFYQPQHF
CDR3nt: TGTGCCAGCAGAGACGGACAGGGATTTTATCAGCCCCAGCATTTT

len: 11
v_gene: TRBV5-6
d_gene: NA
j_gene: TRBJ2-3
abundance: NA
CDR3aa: CASSLKSTQYF
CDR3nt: TGTGCCAGCAGCTTGAAGAGTACGCAGTATTTT

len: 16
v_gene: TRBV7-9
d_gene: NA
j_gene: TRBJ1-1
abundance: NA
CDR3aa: CASSLGVGRPNTEAFF
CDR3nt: TGTGCCAGCAGCTTAGGGGTAGGCAGGCCCAACACTGAAGCTTTCTTT

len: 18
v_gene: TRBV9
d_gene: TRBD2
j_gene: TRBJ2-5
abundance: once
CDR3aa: CASSVATSGYQRLETQYF
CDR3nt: TGTGCCAGCAGCGTAGCAACTAGCGGATATCAGAGGTTGGAGACCCAGTACTTC

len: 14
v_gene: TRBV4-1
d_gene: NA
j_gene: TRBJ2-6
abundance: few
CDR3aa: CASSPSAGANVLTF
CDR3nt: TGCGCCAGCAGCCCCAGTGCTGGGGCCAACGTCCTGACTTTC

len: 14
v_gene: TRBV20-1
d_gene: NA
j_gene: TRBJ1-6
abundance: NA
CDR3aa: CSALTNPRGAPLHF
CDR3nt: TGCAGTGCCCTGACAAACCCCCGTGGGGCACCCCTCCACTTT

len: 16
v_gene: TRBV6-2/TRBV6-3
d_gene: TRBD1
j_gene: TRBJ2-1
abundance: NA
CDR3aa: CASRTPGQGSYNEQFF
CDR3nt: TGTGCCAGCAGGACGCCGGGACAGGGCTCCTACAATGAGCAGTTCTTC

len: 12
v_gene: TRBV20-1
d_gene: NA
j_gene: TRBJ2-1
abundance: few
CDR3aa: CSASVGYNEQFF
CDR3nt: TGCAGTGCTTCGGTGGGGTACAATGAGCAGTTCTTC

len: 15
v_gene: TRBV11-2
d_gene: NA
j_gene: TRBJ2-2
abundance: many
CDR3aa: CASTRNRERAGELFF
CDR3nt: TGTGCCAGCACTCGGAACAGGGAGCGTGCCGGGGAGCTGTTTTTT

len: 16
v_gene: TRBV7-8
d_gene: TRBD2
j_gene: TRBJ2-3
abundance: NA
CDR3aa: CASRSTTSGEGDTQYF
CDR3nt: TGTGCCAGCAGATCTACCACTAGCGGGGAAGGAGATACGCAGTATTTT

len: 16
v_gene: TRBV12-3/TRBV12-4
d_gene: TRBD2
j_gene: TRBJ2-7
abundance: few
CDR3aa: CASRKGLGGRTNEQYF
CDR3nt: TGTGCCAGCAGGAAGGGTCTTGGCGGGAGGACGAACGAGCAGTACTTC

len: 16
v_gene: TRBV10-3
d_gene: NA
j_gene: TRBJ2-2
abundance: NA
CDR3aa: CAISEAGGTNTGELFF
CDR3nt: TGTGCCATCAGTGAGGCCGGCGGGACGAACACCGGGGAGCTGTTTTTT

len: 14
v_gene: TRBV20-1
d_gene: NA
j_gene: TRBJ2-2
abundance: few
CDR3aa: CSASRPTGTGELFF
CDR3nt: TGCAGTGCTTCCCGCCCTACAGGGACCGGGGAGCTGTTTTTT

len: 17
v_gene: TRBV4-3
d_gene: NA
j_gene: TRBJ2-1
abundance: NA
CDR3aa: CASSQDGMPSSYNEQFF
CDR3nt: TGCGCCAGCAGCCAAGATGGCATGCCGAGCTCCTACAATGAGCAGTTCTTC

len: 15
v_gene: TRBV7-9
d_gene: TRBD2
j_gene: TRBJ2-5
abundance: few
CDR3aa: CASSKLAGGPETQYF
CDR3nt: TGTGCCAGCAGCAAACTAGCGGGGGGGCCGGAGACCCAGTACTTC

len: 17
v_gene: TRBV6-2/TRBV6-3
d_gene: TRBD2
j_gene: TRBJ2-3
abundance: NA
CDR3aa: CASSSLLSGRFTDTQYF
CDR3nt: TGTGCCAGCAGTTCCCTGTTAAGCGGGAGGTTCACAGATACGCAGTATTTT

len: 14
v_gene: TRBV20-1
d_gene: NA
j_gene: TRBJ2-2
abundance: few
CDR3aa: CSAAREKNTGELFF
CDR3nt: TGCAGTGCCGCCCGGGAGAAAAACACCGGGGAGCTGTTTTTT

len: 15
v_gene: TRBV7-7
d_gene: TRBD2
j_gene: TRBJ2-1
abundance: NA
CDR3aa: CASSQAAGVGHEQFF
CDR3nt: TGTGCCAGCAGCCAAGCAGCGGGGGTGGGCCATGAGCAGTTCTTC

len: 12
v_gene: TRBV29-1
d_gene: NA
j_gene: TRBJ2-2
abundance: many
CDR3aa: CSVGQSTGELFF
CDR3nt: TGCAGCGTAGGTCAGAGCACCGGGGAGCTGTTTTTT

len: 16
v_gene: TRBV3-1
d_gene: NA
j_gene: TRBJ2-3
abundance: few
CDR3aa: CASSQVRQGSTDTQYF
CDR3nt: TGTGCCAGCAGCCAAGTACGCCAGGGAAGCACAGATACGCAGTATTTT

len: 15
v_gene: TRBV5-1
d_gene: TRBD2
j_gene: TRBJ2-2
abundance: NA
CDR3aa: CASSALASNTGELFF
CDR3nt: TGCGCCAGCAGCGCACTAGCGTCGAACACCGGGGAGCTGTTTTTT

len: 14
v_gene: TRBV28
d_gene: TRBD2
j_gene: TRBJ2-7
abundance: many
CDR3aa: CASSFGLGPVEQYF
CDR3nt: TGTGCCAGCAGCTTCGGACTAGGACCGGTTGAGCAGTACTTC

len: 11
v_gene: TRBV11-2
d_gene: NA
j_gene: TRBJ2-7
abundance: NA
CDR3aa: CASSNLHEQYF
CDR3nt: TGTGCCAGCAGCAACCTCCACGAGCAGTACTTC

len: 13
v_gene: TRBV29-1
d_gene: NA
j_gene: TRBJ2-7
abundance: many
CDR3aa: CSIGQFGSYEQYF
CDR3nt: TGCAGCATAGGACAGTTTGGTTCCTACGAGCAGTACTTC

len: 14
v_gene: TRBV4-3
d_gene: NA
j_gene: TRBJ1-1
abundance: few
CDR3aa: CASSQGQPNTEAFF
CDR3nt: TGCGCCAGCAGCCAAGGACAGCCGAACACTGAAGCTTTCTTT

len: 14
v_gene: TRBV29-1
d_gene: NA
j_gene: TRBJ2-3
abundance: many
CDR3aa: CSVGSPGRTDTQYF
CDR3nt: TGCAGCGTTGGTTCGCCAGGGCGGACAGATACGCAGTATTTT

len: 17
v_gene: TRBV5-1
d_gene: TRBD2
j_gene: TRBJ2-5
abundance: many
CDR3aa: CASSLGSAGASQETQYF
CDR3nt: TGCGCCAGCAGCTTGGGGTCAGCGGGAGCGTCGCAAGAGACCCAGTACTTC

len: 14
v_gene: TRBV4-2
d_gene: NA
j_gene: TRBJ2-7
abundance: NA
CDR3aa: CASSQGSSSYEQYF
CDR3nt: TGTGCCAGCAGCCAAGGGAGTTCGTCGTACGAGCAGTACTTC

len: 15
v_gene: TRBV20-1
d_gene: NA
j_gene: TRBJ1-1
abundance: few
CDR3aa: CSARDPSAGNTEAFF
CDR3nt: TGCAGTGCTAGAGATCCCTCGGCAGGCAACACTGAAGCTTTCTTT

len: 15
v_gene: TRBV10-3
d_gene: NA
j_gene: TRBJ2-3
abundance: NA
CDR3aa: CAISPQGGGSDTQYF
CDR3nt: TGTGCCATCAGCCCGCAGGGAGGGGGGTCAGATACGCAGTATTTT

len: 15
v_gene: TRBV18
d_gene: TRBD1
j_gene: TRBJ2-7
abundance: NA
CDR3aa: CASSPGQALRNEQYF
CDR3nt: TGTGCCAGCTCACCCGGACAGGCCCTTAGGAACGAGCAGTACTTC

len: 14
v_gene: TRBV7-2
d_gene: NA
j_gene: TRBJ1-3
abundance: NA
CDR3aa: CASSPPITGNTIYF
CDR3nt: TGTGCCAGCAGCCCCCCGATAACTGGAAACACCATATATTTT

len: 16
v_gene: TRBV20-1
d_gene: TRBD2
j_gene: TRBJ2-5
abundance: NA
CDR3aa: CSARDLTSGSPETQYF
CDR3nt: TGCAGTGCTAGAGATTTGACTAGCGGGAGCCCAGAGACCCAGTACTTC

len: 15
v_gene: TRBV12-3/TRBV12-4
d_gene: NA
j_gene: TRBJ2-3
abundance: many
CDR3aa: CASSRGTTSTDTQYF
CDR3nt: TGTGCCAGCAGCCGCGGGACAACTAGCACAGATACGCAGTATTTT

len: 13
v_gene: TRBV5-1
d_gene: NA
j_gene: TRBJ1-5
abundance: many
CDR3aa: CASSLTGLQPQHF
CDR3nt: TGCGCCAGCAGCTTGACAGGGTTGCAGCCCCAGCATTTT

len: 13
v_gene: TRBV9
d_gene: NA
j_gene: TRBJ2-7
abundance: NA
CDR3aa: CASSERPSYEQYF
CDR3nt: TGTGCCAGCAGCGAAAGACCCTCCTACGAGCAGTACTTC

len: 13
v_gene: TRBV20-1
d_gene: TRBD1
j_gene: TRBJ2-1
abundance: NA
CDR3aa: CSAPGQGNNEQFF
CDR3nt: TGCAGTGCTCCGGGACAGGGGAACAATGAGCAGTTCTTC

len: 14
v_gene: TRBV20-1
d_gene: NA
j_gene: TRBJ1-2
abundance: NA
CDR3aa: CSARPAVGMGGYTF
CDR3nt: TGCAGTGCTAGACCGGCCGTGGGCATGGGTGGCTACACCTTC